This T cell receptor (beta chain) was identified in a study of blood T cell repertoires in COVID-19. Looking at the study overall: From the United States, Italy and Spain came samples of acute and convalescent COVID-19.

Unmatched junction bases numbered 8, after V lost 4 bases and J lost 5 bases. The CDR3 contains 14 residues. Germline CDR1 SGHRS, CDR2 YFSETQ. Assay: immunoSEQ multiplex PCR; the TCRdb copy retains only in-frame clones and omits some. There are around 80,000 clones in the sample; under 85% occur only once, and 9% to 10% lies in the top ten. This TCR came from a human donor in a cohort sampled during active COVID-19. Sequenced: peripheral blood. The rearrangement links TRBV5-1 to TRBJ1-1; 7 bases line up with TRBD1. CDR3 coding DNA: TGCGCCAGCAGCCGTTCACAGGGGCCGACTGAAGCTTTCTTT. This gives the protein CASSRSQGPTEAFF.